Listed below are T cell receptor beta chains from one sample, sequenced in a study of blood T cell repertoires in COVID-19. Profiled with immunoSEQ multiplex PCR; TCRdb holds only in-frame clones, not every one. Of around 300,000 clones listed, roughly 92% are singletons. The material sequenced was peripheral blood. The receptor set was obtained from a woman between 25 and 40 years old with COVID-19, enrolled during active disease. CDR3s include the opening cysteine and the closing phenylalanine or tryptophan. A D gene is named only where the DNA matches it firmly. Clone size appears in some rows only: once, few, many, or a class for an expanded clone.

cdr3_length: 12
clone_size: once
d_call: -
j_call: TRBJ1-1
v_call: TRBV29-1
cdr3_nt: TGCAGCGTTGATGGGCCCAACACTGAAGCTTTCTTT
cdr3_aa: CSVDGPNTEAFF

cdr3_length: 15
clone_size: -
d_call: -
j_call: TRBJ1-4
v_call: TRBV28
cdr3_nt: TGTGCCAGCAGTTCTTTACAGGGTCAGGTCGAAAAACTGTTTTTT
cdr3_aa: CASSSLQGQVEKLFF

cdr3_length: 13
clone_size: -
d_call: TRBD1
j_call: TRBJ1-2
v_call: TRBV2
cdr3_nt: TGTGCCAGCGTGGGACAGGGGTTTTATGGCTACACCTTC
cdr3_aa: CASVGQGFYGYTF

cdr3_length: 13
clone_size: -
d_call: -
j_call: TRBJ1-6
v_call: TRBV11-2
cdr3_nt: TGTGCCAGCAGCTCGTCGACTCTTCCACCCCTCCACTTT
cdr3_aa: CASSSSTLPPLHF

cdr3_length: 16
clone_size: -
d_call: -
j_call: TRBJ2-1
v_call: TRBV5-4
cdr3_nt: TGTGCCAGCAGCTTATCCACGGGAGTATCGTACAATGAGCAGTTCTTC
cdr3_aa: CASSLSTGVSYNEQFF

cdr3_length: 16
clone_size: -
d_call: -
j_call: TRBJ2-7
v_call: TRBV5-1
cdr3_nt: TGCGCCAGCAGCTTGAAGGGGCAGTCTCCTACCTACGAGCAGTACTTC
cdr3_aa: CASSLKGQSPTYEQYF

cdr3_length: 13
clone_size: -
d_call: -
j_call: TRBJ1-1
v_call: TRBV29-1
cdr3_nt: TGCAGCGTTGAAGGCGGCCCTGGCACTGAAGCTTTCTTT
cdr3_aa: CSVEGGPGTEAFF

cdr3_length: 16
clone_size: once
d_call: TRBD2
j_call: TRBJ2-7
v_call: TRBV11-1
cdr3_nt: TGTGCCAGCAGCCCCCTAACTAGCGGGAGTCTCTACGAGCAGTACTTC
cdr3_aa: CASSPLTSGSLYEQYF

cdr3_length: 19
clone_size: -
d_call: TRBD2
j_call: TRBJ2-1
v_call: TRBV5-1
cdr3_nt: TGCGCCAGCAGCTCCCGGCCGGGGAGCGGGAGTACCCCTTACAATGAGCAGTTCTTC
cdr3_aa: CASSSRPGSGSTPYNEQFF

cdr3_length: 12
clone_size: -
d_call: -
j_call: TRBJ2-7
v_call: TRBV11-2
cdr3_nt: TGTGCCAGCAGCTTAGATCAGGGTCCCCAGTACTTC
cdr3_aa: CASSLDQGPQYF

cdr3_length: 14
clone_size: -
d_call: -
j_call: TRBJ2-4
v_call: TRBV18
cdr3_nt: TGTGCCAGCTCACCACCCTCAGTCCAAAACATTCAGTACTTC
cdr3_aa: CASSPPSVQNIQYF

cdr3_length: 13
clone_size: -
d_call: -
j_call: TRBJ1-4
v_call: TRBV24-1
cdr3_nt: TGTGCCACCAGTGCGTCAGGAAATGAAAAACTGTTTTTT
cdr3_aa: CATSASGNEKLFF

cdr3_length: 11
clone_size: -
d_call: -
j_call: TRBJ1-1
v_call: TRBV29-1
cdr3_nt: TGCAGCGTTTCGAGGAACACTGAAGCTTTCTTT
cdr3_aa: CSVSRNTEAFF

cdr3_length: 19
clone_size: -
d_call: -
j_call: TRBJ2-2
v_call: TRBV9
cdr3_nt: TGTGCCAGCAGCGTATCAATCCTCGGCGGGGCTTCGAACACCGGGGAGCTGTTTTTT
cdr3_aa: CASSVSILGGASNTGELFF

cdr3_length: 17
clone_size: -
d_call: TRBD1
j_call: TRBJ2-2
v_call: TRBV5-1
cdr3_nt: TGCGCCAGCAGTCCCCTCATTGGACAGGGGGCGACCGGGGAGCTGTTTTTT
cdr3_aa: CASSPLIGQGATGELFF

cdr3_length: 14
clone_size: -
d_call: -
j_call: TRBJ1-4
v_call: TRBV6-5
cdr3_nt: TGTGCCAGCACTCTTCAGCCTGGCGGCGAAAAACTGTTTTTT
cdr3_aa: CASTLQPGGEKLFF

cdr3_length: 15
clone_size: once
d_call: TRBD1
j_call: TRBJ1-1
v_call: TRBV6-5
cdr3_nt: TGTGCCAGCAAGGGGACAGTGACCCAGAACACTGAAGCTTTCTTT
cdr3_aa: CASKGTVTQNTEAFF

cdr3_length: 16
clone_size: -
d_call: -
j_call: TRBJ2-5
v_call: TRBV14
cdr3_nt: TGTGCCAGCAGCCAAGAGGCCTGGGGCACACAAGAGACCCAGTACTTC
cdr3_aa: CASSQEAWGTQETQYF

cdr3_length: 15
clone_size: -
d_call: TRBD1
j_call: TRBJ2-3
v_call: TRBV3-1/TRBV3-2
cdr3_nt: TGTGCCAGCAGCTCCGGGACAGCCGGTCCAGATACGCAGTATTTT
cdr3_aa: CASSSGTAGPDTQYF

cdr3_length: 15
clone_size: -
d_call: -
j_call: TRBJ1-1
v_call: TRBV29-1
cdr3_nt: TGCAGCGTTGAAGATTTAACACTAATGAACACTGAAGCTTTCTTT
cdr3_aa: CSVEDLTLMNTEAFF

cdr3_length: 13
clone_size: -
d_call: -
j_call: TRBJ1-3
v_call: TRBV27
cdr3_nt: TGTGCCAGCATGGACAGCTCTGGAAACACCATATATTTT
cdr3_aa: CASMDSSGNTIYF

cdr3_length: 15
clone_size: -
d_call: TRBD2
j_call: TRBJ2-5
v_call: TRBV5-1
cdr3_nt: TGCGCCAGCAGCTTGACTAGCGGGAGGGTGGAGACCCAGTACTTC
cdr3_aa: CASSLTSGRVETQYF

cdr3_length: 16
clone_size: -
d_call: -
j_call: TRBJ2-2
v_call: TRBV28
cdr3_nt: TGTGCCAGCAGTTTTTTACAGGGTTTTAACACCGGGGAGCTGTTTTTT
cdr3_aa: CASSFLQGFNTGELFF

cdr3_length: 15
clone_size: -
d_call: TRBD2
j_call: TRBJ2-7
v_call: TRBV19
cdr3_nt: TGTGCCAGTAGTACGGGGACTAGCGGAACCTACGAGCAGTACTTC
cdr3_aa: CASSTGTSGTYEQYF

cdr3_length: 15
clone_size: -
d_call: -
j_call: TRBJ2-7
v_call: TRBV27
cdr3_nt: TGTGCCAGCAGTTCATTAGCGGCGGAGATATACGAGCAGTACTTC
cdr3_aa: CASSSLAAEIYEQYF

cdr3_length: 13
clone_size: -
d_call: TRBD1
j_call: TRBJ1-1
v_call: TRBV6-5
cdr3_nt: TGTGCCAGCCGACAGGGGCCTAACACTGAAGCTTTCTTT
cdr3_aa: CASRQGPNTEAFF

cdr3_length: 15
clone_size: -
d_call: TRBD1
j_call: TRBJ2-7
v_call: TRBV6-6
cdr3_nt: TGTGCCAGCAGTTACTCGAACAGGGGACCCTACGAGCAGTACTTC
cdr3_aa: CASSYSNRGPYEQYF